In this sample, the clone carrying this T cell receptor beta chain turned up a few times. Its specificity is unknown. The data were obtained in a study of T cells after yellow fever vaccination. As TCR cDNA was made by 5'RACE template switching, a universal primer site and UMIs were added. From the 5' RACE reads, TCRdb called clonotypes with MiXCR, one entry per CDR3 protein. The data contain 550,000 to 750,000 distinct CDR3 sequences, approximately 13% of them singletons. Study-level findings and limits: Contaminants from the bulk population, in the form of abundant clonotypes, could be found in FACS-sorted repertoires.

Sequencing was performed on PBMCs, taken on the day of the yellow fever booster vaccination. The clonotype comes from a man aged 25-45 years who received the YFV17D yellow fever vaccine.

CDR3 in DNA: TGTGCCAGCTACAAATCCGGGACAGGGCACGAGCAGTACTTC. It codes for CASYKSGTGHEQYF. The chain couples TRBV27 to TRBJ2-7; 9 bases fit TRBD1. Germline V CDR1 and CDR2: MNHEY, SMNVEV (reference sequence). The CDR3 is 14 amino acids. The trim removed 8 bases at V and 5 bases at J, leaving 10 bases unmatched.